Listed below are T cell receptor beta chains from one sample, sequenced in a study of beta chain features in type 1 diabetes. The assay was immunoSEQ multiplex PCR, and TCRdb's table has in-frame clones only and misses some. The data show more than 250,000 clones, about 15% seen once. The specimen sequenced was naive CD4+ T cells from blood. Receptors were obtained from a man aged 18 to 29 with type 1 diabetes. Both conserved end residues are part of each CDR3. The order of the fields is clone size, J gene, D gene, V gene, CDR3 DNA, CDR3 protein. D genes are given only for firm matches. Clone size, where shown, is once, few, many, or a class for clones that have expanded.

few | TRBJ2-1 | TRBD2 | TRBV5-1 | TGCGCCAGCAGCTTGACCGGGACTAGCGGGGGCCTTCACAATGAGCAGTTCTTC | CASSLTGTSGGLHNEQFF
few | TRBJ2-1 | - | TRBV7-9 | TGTGCCAGCAGCGCGCAGGGTCAGTGGGATGAGCAGTTCTTC | CASSAQGQWDEQFF
- | TRBJ2-7 | TRBD1 | TRBV19 | TGTGCCAGTAGTCCCCGGGACAGGTCGGGGTACGAGCAGTACTTC | CASSPRDRSGYEQYF
- | TRBJ2-1 | TRBD2 | TRBV14 | TGTGCCAGCAAAAAGCCGGGAGGCCTGGTAGCGTTCTTC | CASKKPGGLVAFF
few | TRBJ2-2 | - | TRBV29-1 | TGCAGCGTTGGGGTGTTGGGGGCTCACGGGGAGCTGTTTTTT | CSVGVLGAHGELFF
few | TRBJ2-3 | - | TRBV5-4 | TGTGCCAGCAGCCAATCCGGGGTGTCAGATACGCAGTATTTT | CASSQSGVSDTQYF
- | TRBJ2-1 | TRBD2 | TRBV7-2 | TGTGCCAGCAGGGCTTCGGGGACTAGATCCAATGAGCAGTTCTTC | CASRASGTRSNEQFF
- | TRBJ1-4 | - | TRBV25-1 | TGTGCCAGCAGTGAAGGGGCAGGGTGGGATGAAAAACTGTTTTTT | CASSEGAGWDEKLFF
few | TRBJ1-1 | TRBD1 | TRBV5-6 | TGTGCCAGCAGTTTATGGACAGGGAGGACTGAAGCTTTCTTT | CASSLWTGRTEAFF
few | TRBJ2-7 | TRBD1 | TRBV11-2 | TGTGCCAGCAGCCCCGGACAGGGCCCCTACGAGCAGTACTTC | CASSPGQGPYEQYF
- | TRBJ2-3 | - | TRBV5-1 | TGCGCCAGCAGCTTTAATTCGGTACAGATGACAGATACGCAGTATTTT | CASSFNSVQMTDTQYF